This TCR beta chain emerged from a study of cytotoxic CD8 clonotypes in ibrutinib-treated CLL. Sequencing was performed with immunoSEQ multiplex PCR; in TCRdb, only in-frame clones are kept and a portion is missing. The table shows about 140,000 clones, with roughly 77% occurring only once. Regarding the study as a whole: Public clonotypes were uncommon and contracted or stayed stable on treatment.

Genomic DNA in an amount of approximately 2.2 micrograms was extracted from cryopreserved PBMCs and used for the preparation of TCR beta libraries. This clone has at least ten counts. Its antigen is not identified. From germline, CDR1 is SGHRS and CDR2 YFSETQ. The CDR3 consists of 16 residues. The V end was cut by 0 bases, the J end by 0 bases, with 12 bases between. The sequence derives from a human donor with chronic lymphocytic leukemia. The sequencing used PBMCs, collected after 12 months of ibrutinib treatment. The chain has TRBV5-1 and TRBJ1-1; unclear D gene. The CDR3 loop is CASSLAGGSMNTEAFF. The CDR3 DNA reads TGCGCCAGCAGCTTGGCCGGAGGGTCCATGAACACTGAAGCTTTCTTT.